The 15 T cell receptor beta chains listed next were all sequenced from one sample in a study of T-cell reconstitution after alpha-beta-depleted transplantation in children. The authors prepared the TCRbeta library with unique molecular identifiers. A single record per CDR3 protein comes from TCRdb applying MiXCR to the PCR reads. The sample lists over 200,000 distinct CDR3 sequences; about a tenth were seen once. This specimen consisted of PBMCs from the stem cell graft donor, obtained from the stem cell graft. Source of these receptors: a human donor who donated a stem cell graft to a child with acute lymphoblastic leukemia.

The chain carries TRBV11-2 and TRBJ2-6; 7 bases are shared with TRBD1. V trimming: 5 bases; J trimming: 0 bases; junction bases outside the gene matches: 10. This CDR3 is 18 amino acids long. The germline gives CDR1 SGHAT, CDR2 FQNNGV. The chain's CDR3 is CASSGPGQVSSGANVLTF. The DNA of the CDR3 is TGTGCCAGCAGCGGACCCGGACAGGTCAGCTCTGGGGCCAACGTCCTGACTTTC.

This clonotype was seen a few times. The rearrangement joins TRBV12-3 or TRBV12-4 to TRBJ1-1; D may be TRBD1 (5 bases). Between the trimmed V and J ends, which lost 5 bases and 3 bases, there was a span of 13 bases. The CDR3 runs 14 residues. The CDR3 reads CASSITGSHTEAFF. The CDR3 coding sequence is TGTGCCAGCAGTATAACAGGCTCTCACACTGAAGCTTTCTTT.

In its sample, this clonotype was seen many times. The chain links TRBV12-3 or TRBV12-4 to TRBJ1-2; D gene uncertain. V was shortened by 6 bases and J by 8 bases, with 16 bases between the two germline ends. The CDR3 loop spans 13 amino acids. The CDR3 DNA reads TGTGCCAGCAGCCCTCAGCGGGCGGGAGGCTACACCTTC. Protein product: CASSPQRAGGYTF.

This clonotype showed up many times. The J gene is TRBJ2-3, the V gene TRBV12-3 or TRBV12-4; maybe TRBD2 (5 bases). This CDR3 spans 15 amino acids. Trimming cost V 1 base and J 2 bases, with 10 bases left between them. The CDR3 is CASSLGGLYTDTQYF. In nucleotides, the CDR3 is TGTGCCAGCAGTTTAGGTGGACTCTACACAGATACGCAGTATTTT.

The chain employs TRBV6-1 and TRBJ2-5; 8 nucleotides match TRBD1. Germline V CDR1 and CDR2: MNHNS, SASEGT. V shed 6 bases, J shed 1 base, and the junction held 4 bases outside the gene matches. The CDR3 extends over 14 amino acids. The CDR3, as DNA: TGTGCCAGCAGGATCGGGACAGGCCAAGAGACCCAGTACTTC. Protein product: CASRIGTGQETQYF.

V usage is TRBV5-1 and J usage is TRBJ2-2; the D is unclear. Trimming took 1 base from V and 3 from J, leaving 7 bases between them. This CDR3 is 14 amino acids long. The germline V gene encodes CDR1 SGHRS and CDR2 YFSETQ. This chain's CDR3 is CASSLSEYTGELFF. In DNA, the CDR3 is TGCGCCAGCAGCTTGTCCGAATACACCGGGGAGCTGTTTTTT.

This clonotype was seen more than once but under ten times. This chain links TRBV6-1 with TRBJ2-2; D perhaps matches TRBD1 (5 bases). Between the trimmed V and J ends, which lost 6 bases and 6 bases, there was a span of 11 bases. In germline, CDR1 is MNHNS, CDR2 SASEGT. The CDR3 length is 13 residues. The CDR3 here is CASRPTVSGELFF. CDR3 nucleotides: TGTGCCAGCAGACCGACAGTCTCCGGGGAGCTGTTTTTT.

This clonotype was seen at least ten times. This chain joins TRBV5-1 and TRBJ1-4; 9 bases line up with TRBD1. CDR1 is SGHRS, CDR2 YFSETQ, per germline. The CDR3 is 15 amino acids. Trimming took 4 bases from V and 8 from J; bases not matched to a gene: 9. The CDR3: CASSDPTGGDEKLFF. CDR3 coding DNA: TGCGCCAGCAGCGACCCGACAGGGGGGGACGAAAAACTGTTTTTT.

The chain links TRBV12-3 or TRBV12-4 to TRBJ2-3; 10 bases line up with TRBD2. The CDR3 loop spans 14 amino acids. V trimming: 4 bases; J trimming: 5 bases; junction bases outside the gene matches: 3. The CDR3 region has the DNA TGTGCCAGCAGTTCGGGACTAGCGATAGATACGCAGTATTTT. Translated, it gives CASSSGLAIDTQYF.

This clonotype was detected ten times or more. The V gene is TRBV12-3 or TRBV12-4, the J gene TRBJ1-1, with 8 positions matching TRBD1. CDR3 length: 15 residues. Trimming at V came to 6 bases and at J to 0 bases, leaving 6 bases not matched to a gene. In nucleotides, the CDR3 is TGTGCCAGCAGCACCTGGGGACAGGTGAACACTGAAGCTTTCTTT. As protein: CASSTWGQVNTEAFF.

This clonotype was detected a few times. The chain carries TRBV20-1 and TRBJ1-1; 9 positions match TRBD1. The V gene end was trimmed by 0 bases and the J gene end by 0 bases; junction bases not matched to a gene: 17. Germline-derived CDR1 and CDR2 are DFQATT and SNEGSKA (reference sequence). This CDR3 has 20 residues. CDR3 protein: CSARDSLDWNRDRVNTEAFF. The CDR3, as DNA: TGCAGTGCTAGAGATTCGCTCGACTGGAACCGGGACAGGGTGAACACTGAAGCTTTCTTT.

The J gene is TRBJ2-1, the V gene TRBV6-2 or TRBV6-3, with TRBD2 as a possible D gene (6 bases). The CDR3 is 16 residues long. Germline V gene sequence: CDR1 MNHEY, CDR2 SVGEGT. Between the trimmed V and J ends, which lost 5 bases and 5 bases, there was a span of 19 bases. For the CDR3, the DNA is TGTGCCAGCAGTCGAGGCCCCCGGGACTCACACAATGAGCAGTTCTTC. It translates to CASSRGPRDSHNEQFF.

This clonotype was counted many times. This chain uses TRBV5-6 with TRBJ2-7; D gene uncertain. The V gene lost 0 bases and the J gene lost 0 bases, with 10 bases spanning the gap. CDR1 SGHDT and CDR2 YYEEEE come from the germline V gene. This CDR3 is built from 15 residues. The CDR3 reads CASSLEGPLSYEQYF. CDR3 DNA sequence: TGTGCCAGCAGCTTGGAAGGGCCCCTCTCCTACGAGCAGTACTTC.

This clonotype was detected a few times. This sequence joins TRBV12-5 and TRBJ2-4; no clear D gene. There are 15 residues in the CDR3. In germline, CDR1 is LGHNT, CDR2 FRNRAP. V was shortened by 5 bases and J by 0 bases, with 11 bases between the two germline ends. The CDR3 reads CASGGVILAKNIQYF. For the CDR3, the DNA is TGTGCTAGTGGTGGAGTGATTCTAGCCAAAAACATTCAGTACTTC.

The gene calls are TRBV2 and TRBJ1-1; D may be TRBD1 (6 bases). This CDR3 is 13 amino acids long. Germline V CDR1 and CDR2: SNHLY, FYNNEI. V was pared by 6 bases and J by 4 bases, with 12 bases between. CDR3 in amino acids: CASRPGEGTEAFF. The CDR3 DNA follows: TGTGCCAGCAGGCCAGGGGAAGGCACTGAAGCTTTCTTT.